The 10 T cell receptor beta chains reported below all come from one sample, sequenced in a study of T cells after yellow fever vaccination. From the 5' RACE reads, TCRdb called clonotypes with MiXCR, one entry per CDR3 protein. The data contain some 600,000 distinct CDR3 sequences, approximately 13% of them singletons. Sequenced here: PBMCs, sampled on the day of the yellow fever booster vaccination. Receptors were obtained from a man in his thirties or forties who received the YFV17D yellow fever vaccine.

As to this clonotype: The junction departs from germline at one end; a sequencing error may be responsible. The chain combines TRBV20-1 with TRBJ1-1; 8 bases fit TRBD1. The germline V gene encodes CDR1 DFQATT and CDR2 SNEGSKA (reference sequence). This CDR3 has 16 residues. This chain's CDR3 is CCAKVKSGQVVAEAFF. The CDR3 bases are TGCTGTGCTAAAGTCAAGTCGGGACAGGTTGTGGCTGAAGCTTTCTTT.

A single count supports this clonotype. This clone may be a read error of a much larger clone one base away. As the CDR3 is not closed by the conserved phenylalanine or tryptophan, this likely results from a read error. The V gene is TRBV5-5, the J gene TRBJ2-5, with 7 nucleotides matching TRBD1. CDR1 SGHKS and CDR2 YYEKEE come from the germline V gene (reference sequence). The ends lost 4 bases at V and 3 bases at J; junction bases unmatched: 6. The CDR3 totals 14 residues. CDR3 amino acids: CASSGTAPKETQYL. DNA of the CDR3: TGTGCCAGCAGCGGGACAGCCCCAAAAGAGACCCAGTACTTA.

This clonotype was counted only a few times. The chain's CDR3 is CASRRAGLADSYNEQFF. DNA for the CDR3: TGTGCCAGCAGAAGAGCCGGACTAGCGGACAGCTACAATGAGCAGTTCTTC. The V call is TRBV6-2 or TRBV6-3, the J call TRBJ2-1; 10 bases are a match to TRBD2. Germline V CDR1 and CDR2: MNHEY, SVGEGT. V dropped 6 bases and J dropped 3; count of bases not matched to a gene: 11. The CDR3 contains 17 residues.

This clonotype has a handful of counts. This sequence joins TRBV5-1 and TRBJ1-5; tentatively, D is TRBD1 (5 bases). Germline assignment: CDR1 SGHRS and CDR2 YFSETQ. With 7 bases removed from V and 0 bases from J, the gap between germline ends came to 14 bases. This CDR3 spans 15 amino acids. CDR3 residues: CASAPGIISNQPQHF. The DNA for the CDR3 is TGCGCCAGCGCCCCAGGGATTATTAGCAATCAGCCCCAGCATTTT.

The chain couples TRBV3-1 to TRBJ2-3; weak D call: TRBD1 (5 bases). The ends were cut back, 1 base at V and 14 bases at J, with 19 bases in the middle. This CDR3 spans 14 amino acids. CDR1 is LGHDT, CDR2 YNNKEL, per germline (reference sequence). The CDR3 loop is CASSQVAYRGSVYF. In nucleotides, the CDR3 is TGTGCCAGCAGCCAAGTTGCGTATAGGGGTTCGGTGTATTTT.

J is TRBJ2-7 and V is TRBV20-1; unclear D gene. CDR1 DFQATT and CDR2 SNEGSKA come from the germline V gene (reference sequence). V was cut by 2 bases and J by 3 bases, with 11 bases left in between. This CDR3 region has 13 residues. The CDR3 DNA follows: TGCAGTGCTAGACACCCCGACCGCTACGAGCAGTACTTC. Its translation is CSARHPDRYEQYF.

This clonotype was observed a handful of times. CDR3 sequence: CASRNTGVATEAFF. CDR3 nucleotide sequence: TGTGCCAGCAGAAATACAGGGGTTGCCACTGAAGCTTTCTTT. The chain links TRBV7-9 to TRBJ1-1; 7 bases fit TRBD1. The CDR3 is 14 residues long. Germline V gene sequence: CDR1 SEHNR, CDR2 FQNEAQ (reference sequence). J was trimmed by 4 bases and V by 6 bases; bases with no gene match: 8.

The sample holds one count of this clonotype. The genes are TRBV11-2 and TRBJ1-4, with 8 bases matching TRBD1. The germline CDR1 and CDR2 sequences are SGHAT and FQNNGV. There are 17 residues in the CDR3. The V and J ends lost 8 bases and 1 base, in that order; junction bases with no gene match: 12. The CDR3 bases are TGTGCCAGCTCTAGAGGGCGAGACAGGGGAACTAATGAAAAACTGTTTTTT. Its protein product is CASSRGRDRGTNEKLFF.

This chain joins TRBV6-2 or TRBV6-3 and TRBJ2-1, with D perhaps TRBD1 or TRBD2 (5 bases each). The CDR3 has 15 residues. CDR1 is MNHEY, CDR2 SVGEGT, per germline. Trimming took off 0 bases at V and 3 bases at J, with 9 bases between the two ends. DNA of the CDR3: TGTGCCAGCAGTTACTCCCCAGGGAGCTACAATGAGCAGTTCTTC. Its translation: CASSYSPGSYNEQFF.

About this clonotype itself: The junction and the germline gene differ at one end; a read error may be behind it. The gene calls are TRBV20-1 and TRBJ2-2, with TRBD1 as a possible D gene (6 bases). CDR3 size: 13 residues. The germline V gene encodes CDR1 DFQATT and CDR2 SNEGSKA (reference sequence). The CDR3 nucleotides are TGCGGTGCAAAAATTACAGGGACCGGGGAGCTGTTTTTT. As protein: CGAKITGTGELFF.